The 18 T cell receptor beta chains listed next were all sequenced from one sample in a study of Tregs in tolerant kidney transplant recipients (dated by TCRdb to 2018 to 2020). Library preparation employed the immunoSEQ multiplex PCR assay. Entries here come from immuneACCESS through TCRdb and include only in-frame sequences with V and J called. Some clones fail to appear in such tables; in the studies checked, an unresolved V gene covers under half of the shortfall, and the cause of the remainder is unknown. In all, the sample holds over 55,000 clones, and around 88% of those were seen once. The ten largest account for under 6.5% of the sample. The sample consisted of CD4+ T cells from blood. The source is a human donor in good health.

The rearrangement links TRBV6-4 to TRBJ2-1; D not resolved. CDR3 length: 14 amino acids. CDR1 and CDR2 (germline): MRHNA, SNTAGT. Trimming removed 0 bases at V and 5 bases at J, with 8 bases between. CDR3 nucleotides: TGTGCCAGCAGTGACTCATTAGGGAACAATGAGCAGTTCTTC. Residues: CASSDSLGNNEQFF.

Here the CDR3 reads CASSPGTGGPNQPQHF. The CDR3 DNA is TGTGCCAGCAGTCCCGGGACAGGGGGACCCAATCAGCCCCAGCATTTT. The chain links TRBV28 to TRBJ1-5, with 11 nucleotides matching TRBD1. This CDR3 spans 16 amino acids. Germline V gives CDR1 MDHEN, CDR2 SYDVKM. Trimming took 5 bases from V and 3 from J; bases not matched to a gene: 6.

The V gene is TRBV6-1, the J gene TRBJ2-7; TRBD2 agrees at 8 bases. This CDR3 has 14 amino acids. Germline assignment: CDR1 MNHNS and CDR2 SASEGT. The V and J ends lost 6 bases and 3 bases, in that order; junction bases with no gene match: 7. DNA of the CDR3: TGTGCCAGCAGCGTACAAGCGGGGGACTACGAGCAGTACTTC. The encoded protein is CASSVQAGDYEQYF.

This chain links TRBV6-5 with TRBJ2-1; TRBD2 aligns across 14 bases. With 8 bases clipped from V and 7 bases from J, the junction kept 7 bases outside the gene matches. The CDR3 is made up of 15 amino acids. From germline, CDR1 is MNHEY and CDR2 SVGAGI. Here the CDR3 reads CASRRGLAGENEQFF. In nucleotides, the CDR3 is TGTGCCAGCCGGCGGGGACTAGCGGGAGAGAATGAGCAGTTCTTC.

CDR3 bases: TGTGCCACCTCTCAAGCTACTTATACGCAGTATTTT. As protein: CATSQATYTQYF. The chain joins TRBV19 to TRBJ2-3; D not certain. The CDR3 has 12 amino acids. The V gene's germline CDR1 is LNHDA and CDR2 SQIVND (reference sequence). V gave up 10 bases and J gave up 7 bases, with 15 bases separating them.

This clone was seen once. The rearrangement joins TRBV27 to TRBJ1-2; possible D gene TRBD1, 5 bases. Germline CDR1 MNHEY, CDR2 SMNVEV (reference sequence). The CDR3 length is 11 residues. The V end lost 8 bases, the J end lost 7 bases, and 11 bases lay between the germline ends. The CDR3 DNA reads TGTGCCAGCGGACTTGGGGGTGGCTACACCTTC. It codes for CASGLGGGYTF.

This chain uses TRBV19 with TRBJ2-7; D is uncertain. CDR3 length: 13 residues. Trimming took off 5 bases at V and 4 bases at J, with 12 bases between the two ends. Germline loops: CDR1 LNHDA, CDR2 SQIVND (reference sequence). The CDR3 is CASSLLGRYEQYF. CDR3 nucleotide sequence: TGTGCCAGTAGTCTACTGGGCCGGTACGAGCAGTACTTC.

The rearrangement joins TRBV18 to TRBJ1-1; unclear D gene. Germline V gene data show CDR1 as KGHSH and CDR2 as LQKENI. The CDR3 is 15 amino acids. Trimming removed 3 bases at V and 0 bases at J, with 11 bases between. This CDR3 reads CASSPLPPVNTEAFF. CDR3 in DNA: TGTGCCAGCTCACCGCTCCCCCCGGTGAACACTGAAGCTTTCTTT. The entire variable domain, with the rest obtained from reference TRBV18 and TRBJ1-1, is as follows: NAGVMQNPRHLVRRRGQEARLRCSPMKGHSHVYWYRQLPEEGLKFMVYLQKENIIDESGMPKERFSAEFPKEGPSILRIQQVVRGDSAAYFCASSPLPPVNTEAFFGQGTRLTVV.

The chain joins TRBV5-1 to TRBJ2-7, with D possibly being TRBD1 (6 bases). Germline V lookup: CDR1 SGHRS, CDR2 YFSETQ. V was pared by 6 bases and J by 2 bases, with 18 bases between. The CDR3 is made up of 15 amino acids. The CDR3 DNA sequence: TGCGCCAGCACCCTCACCTCCTCAGGGGCCTACGAGCAGTACTTC. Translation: CASTLTSSGAYEQYF.

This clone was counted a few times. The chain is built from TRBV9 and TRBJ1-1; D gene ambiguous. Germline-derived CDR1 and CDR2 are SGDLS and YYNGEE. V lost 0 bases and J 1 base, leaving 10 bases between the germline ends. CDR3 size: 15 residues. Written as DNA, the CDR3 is TGTGCCAGCAGCGTAGACGCCGGCACGAACACTGAAGCTTTCTTT. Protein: CASSVDAGTNTEAFF.

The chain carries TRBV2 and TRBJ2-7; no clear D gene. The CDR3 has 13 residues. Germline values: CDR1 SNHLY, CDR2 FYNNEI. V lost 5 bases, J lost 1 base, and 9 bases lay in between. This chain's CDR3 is CASSSIASYEQYF. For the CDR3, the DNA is TGTGCCAGCAGTAGCATAGCTTCCTACGAGCAGTACTTC.

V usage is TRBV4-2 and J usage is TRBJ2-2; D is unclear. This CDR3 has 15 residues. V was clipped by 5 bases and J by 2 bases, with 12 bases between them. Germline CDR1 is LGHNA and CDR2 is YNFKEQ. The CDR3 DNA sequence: TGTGCCAGCAGCGTAAGAATGGTCAACACCGGGGAGCTGTTTTTT. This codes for CASSVRMVNTGELFF.

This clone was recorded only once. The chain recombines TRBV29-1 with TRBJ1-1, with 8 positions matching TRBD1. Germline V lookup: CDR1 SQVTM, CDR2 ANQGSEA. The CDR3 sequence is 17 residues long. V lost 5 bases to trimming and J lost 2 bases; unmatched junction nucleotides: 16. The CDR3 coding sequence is TGCAGCGTTAATATGAGACCACAGGGGGGGGAAAACACTGAAGCTTTCTTT. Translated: CSVNMRPQGGENTEAFF.

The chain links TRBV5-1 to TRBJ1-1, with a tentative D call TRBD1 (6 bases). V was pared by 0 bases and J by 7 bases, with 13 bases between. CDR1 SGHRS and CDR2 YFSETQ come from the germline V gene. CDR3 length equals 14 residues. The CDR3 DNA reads TGCGCCAGCAGCTTGGGGCCGGTAGGGGGTGAAGCTTTCTTT. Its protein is CASSLGPVGGEAFF.

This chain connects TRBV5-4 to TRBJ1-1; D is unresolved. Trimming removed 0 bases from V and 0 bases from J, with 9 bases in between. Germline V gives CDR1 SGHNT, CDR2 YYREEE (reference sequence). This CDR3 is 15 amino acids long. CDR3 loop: CASSLDRRMNTEAFF. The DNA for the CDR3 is TGTGCCAGCAGCTTGGACAGACGTATGAACACTGAAGCTTTCTTT.

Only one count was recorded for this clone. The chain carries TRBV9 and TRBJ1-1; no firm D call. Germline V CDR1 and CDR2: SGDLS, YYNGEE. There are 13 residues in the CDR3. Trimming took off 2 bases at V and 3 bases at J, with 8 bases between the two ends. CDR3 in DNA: TGTGCCAGCAGCGTTGCAATTTACACTGAAGCTTTCTTT. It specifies CASSVAIYTEAFF.

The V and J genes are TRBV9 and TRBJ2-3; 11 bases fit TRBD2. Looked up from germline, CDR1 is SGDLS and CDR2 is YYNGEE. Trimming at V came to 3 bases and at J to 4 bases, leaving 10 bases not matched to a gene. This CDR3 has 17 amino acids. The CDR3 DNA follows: TGTGCCAGCAGCGCGCCACAACTAGCGGGAGTGGCAGATACGCAGTATTTT. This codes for CASSAPQLAGVADTQYF.

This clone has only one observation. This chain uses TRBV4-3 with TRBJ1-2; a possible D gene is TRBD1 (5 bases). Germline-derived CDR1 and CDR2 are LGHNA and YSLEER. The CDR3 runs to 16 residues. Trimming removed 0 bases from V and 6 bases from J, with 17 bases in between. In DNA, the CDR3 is TGCGCCAGCAGCCAAGACCTCCGGGGACCGGGGGATGGCTACACCTTC. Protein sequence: CASSQDLRGPGDGYTF.